This T cell receptor (beta chain) stems from a study of CD8 T cells in Susac syndrome (dated by TCRdb to between 2018 and 2021). Regarding the study in general: Of the Susac syndrome patients who were sequenced, about 6 had clinically active disease and roughly eight were in clinical remission. At blood withdrawal, Susac syndrome patients were either therapy-naive, taking corticosteroids (in some cases with IVIg as well), or taking IVIg alone. The study used repertoire sequencing to test whether antigen drove CD8+ T cell activation and differentiation in Susac syndrome. General conclusions and limits of the study: The CD4+ T cell repertoire of patients with Susac syndrome showed no detectable clonal expansion. The TCR sequencing and HLA analysis was acknowledged to have included a relatively small number of individuals.

RNA was extracted with the RNeasy kit and about 0.5 to 1 ug was reverse transcribed using random hexamers. TCR beta CDR3 regions were amplified with the immunoSEQ multiplex PCR assay covering 54 Vbeta and 13 Jbeta segments. Bias from PCR amplification was corrected by using a synthetic template baseline for primer optimization and for computational correction. Concerning the study's data processing: Only productive sequences were kept, with reads annotated to V, D and J genes according to IMGT and analyzed in immunoSEQ Analyzer. Clonality was calculated as one minus the Shannon entropy normalized by log2 of the number of productive unique sequences. Public and private clones were assessed among the 100 most prevalent clones of each patient and control. Clones were defined as Susac-specific if absent from the healthy and MS cohorts, from approximately 1,100 published viral clones and from other ImmuneACCESS disease sequences. Using fastp at Q25 and MiXCR, TCRdb reprocessed the public reads and kept productive beta chains. Merged by CDR3 protein, the rows form single entries marked with the most common genes and DNA. The V and J calls and clone size come from TCRdb's table, not from the authors' own analysis. In all, the sample holds under 200,000 distinct CDR3 sequences, and approximately 94% of those were seen once. Roughly 0.098% of the sample comes from the top ten.

Via the germline V gene (reference sequence), CDR1 is SSHAT and CDR2 FNYEAQ. The CDR3 spans 13 residues, from the cysteine through the phenylalanine. The entry retains the CDR3 DNA only, 39 bases that are in frame from base 1. Remarks on this clonotype: No antigen is known for it. A junction end diverges from the germline sequence, so it may reflect a read error.

High-throughput TCR beta sequencing profiled peripheral blood CD8+ and CD4+ T cells from healthy donors, Susac syndrome patients and multiple sclerosis patients. The Susac syndrome patients fulfilled recently defined diagnostic criteria for either definite or probable disease. Bulk CD8+ and CD4+ T cells were purified by magnetic negative isolation, whereas CD8+ TEMRA cells were enriched by FACS. Blood was collected in EDTA tubes and processed within 24 hours, with PBMCs isolated through density gradient centrifugation. PBMCs destined for TCR sequencing were cryopreserved in liquid nitrogen and later thawed in a 37 °C water bath. A purity of at least 90% was achieved for sorted or isolated CD4+, CD8+ and CD8+ TEMRA cells.

Sequencing used CD4+ T cells from PBMCs. The sequence is built from TRBV7-7 and TRBJ1-1, with the D gene not confidently named. The clonotype originates from a human donor with Susac syndrome. Here is the DNA: TGTGCTAGCAGCTTAGACCTAACCACTGAAGCTTTCTTT. Its translation is CASSLDLTTEAFF.